The 9 T cell receptor beta chains below come from one sample, sequenced in a study of blood T cell repertoires in COVID-19. Sequencing was performed with immunoSEQ multiplex PCR; in TCRdb, only in-frame clones are kept and a portion is missing. This table holds 350,000 to 450,000 clones, around nine tenths found once. Sequenced sample: peripheral blood. The receptor source for this set is a woman in her sixties with COVID-19, enrolled during active disease.

The chain uses TRBV9 and TRBJ2-5; TRBD2 matches at 8 bases. The V gene end was trimmed by 0 bases and the J gene end by 5 bases; junction bases not matched to a gene: 3. Looked up from germline, CDR1 is SGDLS and CDR2 is YYNGEE. The CDR3 has 14 residues. This chain's CDR3 is CASSVGGGLETQYF. CDR3 coding DNA: TGTGCCAGCAGCGTAGGCGGGGGGCTGGAGACCCAGTACTTC. Together with reference TRBV9 and TRBJ2-5, the CDR3 gives the full variable domain: DSGVTQTPKHLITATGQRVTLRCSPRSGDLSVYWYQQSLDQGLQFLIQYYNGEERAKGNILERFSAQQFPDLHSELNLSSLELGDSALYFCASSVGGGLETQYFGPGTRLLVL.

V and J are TRBV9 and TRBJ2-7; D is unresolved. The CDR3 is 13 residues long. The germline gives CDR1 SGDLS, CDR2 YYNGEE. Trimming removed 0 bases from V and 5 bases from J, with 9 bases in between. In DNA, the CDR3 is TGTGCCAGCAGCGTAGATGTAAGCGACGAGCAGTACTTC. This translates into CASSVDVSDEQYF.

The chain is built from TRBV27 and TRBJ2-7, with no clear D. The ends were cut back, 2 bases at V and 2 bases at J, with 13 bases in the middle. Germline CDR1 and CDR2: MNHEY and SMNVEV (reference sequence). The CDR3 is 15 amino acids. CDR3 loop: CASSLIRPFPYEQYF. The CDR3 nucleotides are TGTGCCAGCAGTTTAATCAGGCCCTTTCCCTACGAGCAGTACTTC.

This chain joins TRBV30 and TRBJ1-2; possibly TRBD1 for D (6 bases). The CDR3 runs to 20 residues. CDR1 and CDR2 (germline): GTSNPN, SVGIG (reference sequence). The V gene lost 0 bases and the J gene lost 4 bases, with 30 bases spanning the gap. The DNA of the CDR3 is TGTGCCTGGAGTGTACATCCGACGGAAAGGGCCGCAGGGGCCTCCTATGGCTACACCTTC. Amino acid sequence: CAWSVHPTERAAGASYGYTF.

This clone was detected a few times. This chain connects TRBV9 to TRBJ1-2; maybe TRBD1 (5 bases). Deletions cut 0 bases from V and 14 bases from J, with 17 bases between. The germline gives CDR1 SGDLS, CDR2 YYNGEE. The CDR3 has 13 amino acids. Here the CDR3 reads CASSVDWSGPGTF. As DNA, the CDR3 is TGTGCCAGCAGCGTAGATTGGTCAGGGCCCGGGACCTTC.

V and J are TRBV7-8 and TRBJ1-2; 10 bases are a match to TRBD1. Germline CDR1 reads SGHVS; CDR2 reads FQNEAQ. CDR3 length: 15 amino acids. With V trimmed by 5 bases and J by 8 bases, 11 bases remained unmatched. The DNA for the CDR3 is TGTGCCAGCAGCCCGAGGGACAGGGGCACAGGCGGCTACACCTTC. Protein product: CASSPRDRGTGGYTF.

The rearrangement uses TRBV5-4 and TRBJ2-3, with 8 positions matching TRBD2. Losses at the gene ends were 5 bases for V and 3 bases for J; bases not matched to a gene: 11. The V gene's germline CDR1 is SGHNT and CDR2 YYREEE (reference sequence). CDR3 size: 16 residues. The CDR3 region has the DNA TGTGCCAGCAGTTTCGGGGGGGGGAGACGGACAGATACGCAGTATTTT. Its translation: CASSFGGGRRTDTQYF.

This clone was found many times. This chain uses TRBV6-6 with TRBJ1-2; D is ambiguous. This CDR3 contains 14 residues. V was clipped by 4 bases and J by 0 bases, with 9 bases between them. Germline loops: CDR1 MNHNY, CDR2 SVGAGI (reference sequence). CDR3 nucleotides: TGTGCCAGCAGTTCCCCGCCAGCTAACTATGGCTACACCTTC. Its translation: CASSSPPANYGYTF.

This clone was picked up a small number of times. The genes are TRBV9 and TRBJ1-6, with D possibly being TRBD1 (5 bases). The CDR3 consists of 15 residues. From germline, CDR1 is SGDLS and CDR2 YYNGEE. V shed 0 bases and J shed 7 bases, with 11 bases lying between them. The CDR3 region has the DNA TGTGCCAGCAGCGTAGCCCCGGACACAAATTCACCCCTCCACTTT. Its translation is CASSVAPDTNSPLHF.